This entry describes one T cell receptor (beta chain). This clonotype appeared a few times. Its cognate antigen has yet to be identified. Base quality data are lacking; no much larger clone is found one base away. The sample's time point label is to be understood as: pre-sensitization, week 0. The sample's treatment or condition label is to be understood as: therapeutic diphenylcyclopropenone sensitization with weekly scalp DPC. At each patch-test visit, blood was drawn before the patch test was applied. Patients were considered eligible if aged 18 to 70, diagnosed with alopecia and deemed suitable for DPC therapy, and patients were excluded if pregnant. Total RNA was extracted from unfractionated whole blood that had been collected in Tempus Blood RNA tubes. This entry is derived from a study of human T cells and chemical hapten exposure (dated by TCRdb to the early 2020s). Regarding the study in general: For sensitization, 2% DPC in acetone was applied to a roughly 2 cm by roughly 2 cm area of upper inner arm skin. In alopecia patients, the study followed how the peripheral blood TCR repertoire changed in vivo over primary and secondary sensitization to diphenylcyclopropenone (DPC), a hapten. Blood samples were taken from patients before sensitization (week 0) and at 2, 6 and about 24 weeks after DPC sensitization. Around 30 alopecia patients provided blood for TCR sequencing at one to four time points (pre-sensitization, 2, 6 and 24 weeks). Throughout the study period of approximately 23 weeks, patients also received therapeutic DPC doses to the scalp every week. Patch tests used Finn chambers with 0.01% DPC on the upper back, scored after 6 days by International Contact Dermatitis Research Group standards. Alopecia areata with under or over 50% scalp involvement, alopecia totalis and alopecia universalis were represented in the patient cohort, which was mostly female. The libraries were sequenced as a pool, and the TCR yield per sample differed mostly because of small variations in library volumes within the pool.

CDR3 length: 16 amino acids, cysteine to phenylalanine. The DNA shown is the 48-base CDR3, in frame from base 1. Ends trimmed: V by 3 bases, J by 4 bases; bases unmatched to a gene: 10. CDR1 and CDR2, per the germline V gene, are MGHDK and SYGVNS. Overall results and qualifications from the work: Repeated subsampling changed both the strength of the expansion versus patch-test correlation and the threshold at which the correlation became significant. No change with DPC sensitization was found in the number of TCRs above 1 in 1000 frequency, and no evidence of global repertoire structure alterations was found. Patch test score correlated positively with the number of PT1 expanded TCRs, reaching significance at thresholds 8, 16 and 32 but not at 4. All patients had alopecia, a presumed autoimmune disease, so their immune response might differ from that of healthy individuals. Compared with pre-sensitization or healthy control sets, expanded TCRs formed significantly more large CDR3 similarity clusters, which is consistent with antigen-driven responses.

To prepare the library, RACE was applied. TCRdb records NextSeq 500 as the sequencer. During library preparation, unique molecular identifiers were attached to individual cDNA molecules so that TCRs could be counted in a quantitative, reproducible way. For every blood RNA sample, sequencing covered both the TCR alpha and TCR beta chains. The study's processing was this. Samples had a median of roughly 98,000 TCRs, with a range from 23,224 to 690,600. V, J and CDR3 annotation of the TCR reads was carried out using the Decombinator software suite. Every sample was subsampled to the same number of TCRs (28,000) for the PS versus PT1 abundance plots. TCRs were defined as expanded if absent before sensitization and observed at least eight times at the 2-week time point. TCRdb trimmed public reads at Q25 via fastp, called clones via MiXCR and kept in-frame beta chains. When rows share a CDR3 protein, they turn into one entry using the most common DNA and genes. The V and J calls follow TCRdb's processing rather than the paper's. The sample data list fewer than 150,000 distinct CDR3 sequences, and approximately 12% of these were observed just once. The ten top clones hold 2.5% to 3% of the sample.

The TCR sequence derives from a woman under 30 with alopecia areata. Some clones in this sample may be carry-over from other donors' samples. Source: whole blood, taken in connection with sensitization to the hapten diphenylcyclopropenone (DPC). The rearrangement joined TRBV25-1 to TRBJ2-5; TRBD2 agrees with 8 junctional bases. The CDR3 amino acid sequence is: CASSDGGEDHRETQYF. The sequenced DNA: TGTGCCAGCAGTGACGGGGGGGAAGATCACCGAGAGACCCAGTACTTC.